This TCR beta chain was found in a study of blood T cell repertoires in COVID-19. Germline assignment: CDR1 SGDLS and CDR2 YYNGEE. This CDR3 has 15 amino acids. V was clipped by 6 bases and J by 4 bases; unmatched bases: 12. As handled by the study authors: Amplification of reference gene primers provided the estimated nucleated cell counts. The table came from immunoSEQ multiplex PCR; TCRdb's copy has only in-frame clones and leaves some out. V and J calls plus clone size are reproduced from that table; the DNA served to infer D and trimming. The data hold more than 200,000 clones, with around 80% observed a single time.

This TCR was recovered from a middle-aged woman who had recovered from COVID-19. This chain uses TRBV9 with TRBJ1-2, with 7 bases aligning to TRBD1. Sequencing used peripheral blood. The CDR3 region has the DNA TGTGCCAGCACCTCTGAGCCGGGACAGAGCTATGGCTACACCTTC. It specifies CASTSEPGQSYGYTF.